This is a list of T cell receptor beta chains from one sample in a study of blood T cell repertoires in COVID-19. Clones were sequenced by immunoSEQ multiplex PCR, and TCRdb holds only the in-frame ones, with some missing. The data show 300,000 to 350,000 clones, about 86% seen once. The sequencing sample was made of PBMCs or T cells enriched from blood (not recorded which). Receptor source: a woman aged 40 to 50 with acute COVID-19. Both conserved end residues are part of each CDR3. D genes are given only for firm matches. The size entry is marked missing in some rows and otherwise reads once, few, many or a size class.

clone_size,j_call,cdr3_length,v_call,d_call,cdr3_aa,cdr3_nt
-,TRBJ1-4,16,TRBV4-2,-,CASSQDISAADEKLFF,TGTGCCAGCAGCCAAGACATATCGGCAGCGGATGAAAAACTGTTTTTT
few,TRBJ2-2,17,TRBV9,-,CASSEQTGLLNTGELFF,TGTGCCAGCAGCGAACAAACAGGGCTATTAAACACCGGGGAGCTGTTTTTT
-,TRBJ1-4,16,TRBV7-9,-,CASSPYGGRTNEKLFF,TGTGCCAGCAGCCCTTACGGGGGGAGAACTAATGAAAAACTGTTTTTT
-,TRBJ2-5,14,TRBV6-5,TRBD2,CASSPVGGWETQYF,TGTGCCAGCAGCCCAGTGGGGGGGTGGGAGACCCAGTACTTC
-,TRBJ1-4,16,TRBV7-9,-,CASSLLDLSTNEKLFF,TGTGCCAGCAGCTTGCTAGACCTTTCCACTAATGAAAAACTGTTTTTT
-,TRBJ1-6,14,TRBV4-2,-,CASSQLVAGSPLHF,TGTGCCAGCAGCCAATTGGTGGCGGGATCACCCCTCCACTTT
-,TRBJ1-2,14,TRBV4-1,-,CASSYRVGGYGYTF,TGCGCCAGCAGCTACAGAGTAGGGGGTTACGGCTACACCTTC
-,TRBJ1-6,16,TRBV5-6,-,CASSLSFGANNSPLHF,TGTGCCAGCAGCTTGTCCTTCGGAGCCAATAATTCACCCCTCCACTTT
-,TRBJ2-7,20,TRBV6-2/TRBV6-3,TRBD2,CASSYSRAGTSGSHGGEQYF,TGTGCCAGCAGTTACTCGAGAGCGGGGACTAGCGGGAGTCACGGGGGCGAGCAGTACTTC
-,TRBJ2-7,13,TRBV18,-,CASSPLEARGQYF,TGTGCCAGCTCACCACTTGAGGCCCGCGGGCAGTACTTC
-,TRBJ2-7,11,TRBV29-1,-,CSVGLTREQYF,TGCAGCGTGGGACTTACGCGGGAGCAGTACTTC
-,TRBJ1-1,16,TRBV5-6,TRBD1,CASSLDRGRGYTEAFF,TGTGCCAGCAGCTTGGACCGGGGCAGGGGGTACACTGAAGCTTTCTTT
-,TRBJ1-6,18,TRBV6-4,TRBD1,CASIGHQGAHSYNSPLHF,TGTGCCAGCATCGGACACCAGGGGGCCCACTCCTATAATTCACCCCTCCACTTT
-,TRBJ2-6,17,TRBV5-4,TRBD1,CASSSIHRGTGANVLTF,TGTGCCAGCAGCTCCATACACAGGGGAACTGGGGCCAACGTCCTGACTTTC
-,TRBJ2-1,16,TRBV7-2,-,CASSTFGAGARNEQFF,TGTGCCAGCAGCACCTTTGGGGCGGGGGCTAGAAATGAGCAGTTCTTC
few,TRBJ2-1,13,TRBV27,TRBD1,CASRPGQGAEQFF,TGTGCCAGCAGGCCGGGACAGGGCGCTGAGCAGTTCTTC
-,TRBJ2-7,15,TRBV6-5,TRBD2,CASSEAGASGYEQYF,TGTGCCAGCAGCGAGGCAGGGGCTAGCGGGTACGAGCAGTACTTC
few,TRBJ1-1,14,TRBV3-1/TRBV3-2,TRBD1,CASSERKTGGLTFF,TGTGCCAGCAGCGAAAGGAAGACAGGGGGCTTAACTTTCTTT
-,TRBJ2-7,15,TRBV28,TRBD1,CASSPTGTGGYEQYF,TGTGCCAGCAGTCCAACTGGGACAGGGGGCTACGAGCAGTACTTC
-,TRBJ2-2,15,TRBV28,-,CASSLSGGNTGELFF,TGTGCCAGCAGTTTGTCGGGGGGCAACACCGGGGAGCTGTTTTTT
-,TRBJ2-5,15,TRBV19,TRBD2,CASSRTSGGAETQYF,TGTGCCAGTAGTAGGACTAGCGGGGGGGCGGAGACCCAGTACTTC
-,TRBJ1-2,13,TRBV5-4,-,CASSPNRFYGYTF,TGTGCCAGCAGCCCCAACAGGTTCTATGGCTACACCTTC